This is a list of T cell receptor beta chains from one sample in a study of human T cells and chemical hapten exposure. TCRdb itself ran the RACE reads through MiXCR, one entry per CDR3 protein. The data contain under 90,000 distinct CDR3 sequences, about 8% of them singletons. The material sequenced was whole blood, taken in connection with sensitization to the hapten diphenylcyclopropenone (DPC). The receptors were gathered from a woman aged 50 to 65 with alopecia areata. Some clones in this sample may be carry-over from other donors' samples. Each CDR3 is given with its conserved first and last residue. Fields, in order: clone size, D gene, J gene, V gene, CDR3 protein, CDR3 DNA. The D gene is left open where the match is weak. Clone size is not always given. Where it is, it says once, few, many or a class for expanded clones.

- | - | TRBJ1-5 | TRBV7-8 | CASSLVPGSNQPQHF | TGTGCCAGCAGCCTAGTACCTGGGTCCAATCAGCCCCAGCATTTT
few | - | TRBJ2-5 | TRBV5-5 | CASSLGQEGTQYF | TGTGCCAGCAGCTTGGGCCAGGAGGGGACCCAGTACTTC
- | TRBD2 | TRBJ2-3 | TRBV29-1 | CGLGRSGGRTDTQYF | TGCGGTTTGGGTAGGAGCGGGGGGCGGACAGATACGCAGTATTTT
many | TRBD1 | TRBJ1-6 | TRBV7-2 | CASSLGQFNSPLHF | TGTGCCAGCAGCTTGGGACAGTTTAATTCACCCCTCCACTTT
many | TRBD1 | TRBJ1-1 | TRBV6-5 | CAGVWTGDQNTEAFF | TGTGCCGGGGTTTGGACAGGGGACCAGAACACTGAAGCTTTCTTT
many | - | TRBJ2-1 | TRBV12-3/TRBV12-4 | CASGVTYNEQFF | TGTGCCAGCGGGGTAACCTACAATGAGCAGTTCTTC
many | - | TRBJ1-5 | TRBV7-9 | CASSLEGVSQHF | TGTGCCAGCAGCTTAGAAGGGGTGTCCCAGCATTTT
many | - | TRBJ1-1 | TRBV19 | CASMAGGVTEAFF | TGTGCCAGTATGGCCGGCGGGGTGACTGAAGCTTTCTTT
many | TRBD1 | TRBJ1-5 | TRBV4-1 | CASSQTGGGQPQHF | TGCGCCAGCAGCCAAACAGGGGGCGGTCAGCCCCAGCATTTT
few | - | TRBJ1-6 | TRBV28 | CASSLTLDSGNSPLHF | TGTGCCAGCAGTTTAACATTAGACAGCGGCAATTCACCCCTCCACTTT
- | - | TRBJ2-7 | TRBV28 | CASSLKYYEQYF | TGTGCCAGCAGTTTAAAGTACTACGAGCAGTACTTC
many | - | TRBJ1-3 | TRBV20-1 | CSARAAGSGNTIYF | TGCAGTGCTAGAGCGGCGGGCTCTGGAAACACCATATATTTT
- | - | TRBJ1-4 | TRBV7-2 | CASSLGGYEKLFF | TGTGCCAGCAGCTTAGGAGGGTACGAAAAACTGTTTTTT
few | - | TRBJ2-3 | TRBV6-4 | CASSATSQRGTDTQYF | TGTGCCAGCAGTGCAACTAGCCAGAGAGGCACAGATACGCAGTATTTT
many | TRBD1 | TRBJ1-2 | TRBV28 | CASHPSGTGGISGYTF | TGTGCCAGCCACCCCTCCGGGACAGGGGGTATTTCAGGCTACACCTTC
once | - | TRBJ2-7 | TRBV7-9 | CASSLGPGSEQYF | TGTGCCAGCAGCTTAGGCCCAGGGAGCGAGCAGTACTTC
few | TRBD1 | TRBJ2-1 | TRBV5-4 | CASSYYRGDYNEQFF | TGTGCCAGCAGCTATTACAGGGGAGACTACAATGAGCAGTTCTTC
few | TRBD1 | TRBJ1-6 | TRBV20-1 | CSAPRTGGGSPLHF | TGCAGTGCTCCGAGGACAGGGGGCGGATCACCCCTCCACTTT
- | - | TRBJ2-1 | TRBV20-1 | CSAPANFGGRNREQFF | TGCAGTGCCCCGGCCAACTTCGGGGGGCGGAATAGGGAGCAGTTCTTC
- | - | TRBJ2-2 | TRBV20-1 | CSADGGRNTGELFF | TGCAGTGCTGACGGGGGCCGGAACACCGGGGAGCTGTTTTTT
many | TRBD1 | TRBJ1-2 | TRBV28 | CASRSMDRDNYGYTF | TGTGCCAGCAGGTCAATGGACAGGGACAACTATGGCTACACCTTC
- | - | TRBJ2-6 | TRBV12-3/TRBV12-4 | CASSWGLSGANVLTF | TGTGCCAGCAGCTGGGGGCTGTCCGGGGCCAACGTCCTGACTTTC
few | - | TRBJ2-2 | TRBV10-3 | CAISGTDTGELFF | TGTGCCATCAGTGGAACGGACACCGGGGAGCTGTTTTTT
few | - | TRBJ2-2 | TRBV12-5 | CASGLPSVVGELFF | TGTGCTAGTGGTTTGCCCTCGGTGGTCGGGGAGCTGTTTTTT
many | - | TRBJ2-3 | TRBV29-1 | CSVQGLDTQYF | TGCAGCGTCCAGGGGTTAGATACGCAGTATTTT
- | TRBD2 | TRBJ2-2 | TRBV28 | CASRRGRATGELFF | TGTGCCAGCAGGAGAGGGAGGGCCACCGGGGAGCTGTTTTTT
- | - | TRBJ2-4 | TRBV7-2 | CASSSEGGGRNIQYF | TGTGCCAGCAGTTCGGAGGGAGGGGGTAGAAACATTCAGTACTTC
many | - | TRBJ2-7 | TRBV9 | CASSPGGADEQYF | TGTGCCAGCAGCCCCGGGGGAGCGGACGAGCAGTACTTC
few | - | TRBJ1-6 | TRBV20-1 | CSARDVGRDSPLHF | TGCAGTGCTAGAGATGTCGGCAGGGACTCACCCCTCCACTTT
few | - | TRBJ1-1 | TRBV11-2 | CASSSTEGNTEAFF | TGTGCCAGCAGCTCCACGGAGGGGAACACTGAAGCTTTCTTT
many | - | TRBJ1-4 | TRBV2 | CASKTNGQPNEKLFF | TGTGCCAGCAAGACAAATGGGCAGCCTAATGAAAAACTGTTTTTT
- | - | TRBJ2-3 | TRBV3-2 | CASSPRDRGRTDTQYF | TGTGCCAGCAGCCCCCGGGACAGGGGGCGGACAGATACGCAGTATTTT
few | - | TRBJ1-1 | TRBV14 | CASSQIRGGTEAFF | TGTGCCAGCAGCCAGATACGGGGAGGGACTGAAGCTTTCTTT
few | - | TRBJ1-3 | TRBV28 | CASSLLGGTGNTIYF | TGTGCCAGCAGTTTATTGGGGGGAACTGGAAACACCATATATTTT
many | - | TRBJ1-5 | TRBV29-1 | CSVSDNSNQPQHF | TGCAGCGTGTCGGACAATAGCAATCAGCCCCAGCATTTT
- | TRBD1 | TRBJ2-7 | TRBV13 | CASSFGQGYEQYF | TGTGCCAGCAGCTTCGGACAGGGGTACGAGCAGTACTTC
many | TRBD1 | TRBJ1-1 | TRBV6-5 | CASSPRTGAAEAFF | TGTGCCAGCAGTCCCCGAACAGGGGCGGCTGAAGCTTTCTTT
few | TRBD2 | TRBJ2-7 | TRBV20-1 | CSVSLALSSYEQYF | TGCAGTGTCTCACTAGCGCTTAGCTCCTACGAGCAGTACTTC
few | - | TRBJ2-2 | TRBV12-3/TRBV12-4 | CASSHDSYANTGELFF | TGTGCCAGCAGCCATGACAGTTACGCGAACACCGGGGAGCTGTTTTTT
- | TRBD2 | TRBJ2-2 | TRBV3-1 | CASSQSSGKNTGELFF | TGTGCCAGCAGCCAATCGAGCGGGAAGAACACCGGGGAGCTGTTTTTT
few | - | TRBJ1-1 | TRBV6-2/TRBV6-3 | CASSTSGPEAFF | TGTGCCAGCAGCACCTCAGGGCCTGAAGCTTTCTTT
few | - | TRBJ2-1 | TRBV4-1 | CASSQEWVDEQFF | TGCGCCAGCAGCCAAGAATGGGTCGATGAGCAGTTCTTC
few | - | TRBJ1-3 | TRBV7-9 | CASSLAVGASSGNTIYF | TGTGCCAGCAGCTTAGCGGTGGGGGCCAGCTCTGGAAACACCATATATTTT
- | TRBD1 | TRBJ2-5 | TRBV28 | CASSSPGQQETQYF | TGTGCCAGCAGTTCACCGGGACAGCAAGAGACCCAGTACTTC
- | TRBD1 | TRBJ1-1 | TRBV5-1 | CATRQGGDTEAFF | TGCGCCACTAGACAGGGGGGCGACACTGAAGCTTTCTTT
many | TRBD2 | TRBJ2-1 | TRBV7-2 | CASSLVGLAGIDEQFF | TGTGCCAGCAGCTTAGTCGGACTAGCGGGGATCGATGAGCAGTTCTTC
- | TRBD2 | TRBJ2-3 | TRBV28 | CASSLPKREPTDTQYF | TGTGCCAGCAGTTTACCGAAGCGGGAGCCCACAGATACGCAGTATTTT
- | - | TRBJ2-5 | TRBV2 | CASSRTIQEAQYF | TGTGCCAGCTCCCGTACTATTCAAGAGGCCCAGTACTTC
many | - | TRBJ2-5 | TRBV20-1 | CSAIVRETQYF | TGCAGTGCGATTGTGAGAGAGACCCAGTACTTC
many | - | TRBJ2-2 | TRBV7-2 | CASSRASTGELFF | TGTGCCAGCAGCAGGGCGTCTACCGGGGAGCTGTTTTTT